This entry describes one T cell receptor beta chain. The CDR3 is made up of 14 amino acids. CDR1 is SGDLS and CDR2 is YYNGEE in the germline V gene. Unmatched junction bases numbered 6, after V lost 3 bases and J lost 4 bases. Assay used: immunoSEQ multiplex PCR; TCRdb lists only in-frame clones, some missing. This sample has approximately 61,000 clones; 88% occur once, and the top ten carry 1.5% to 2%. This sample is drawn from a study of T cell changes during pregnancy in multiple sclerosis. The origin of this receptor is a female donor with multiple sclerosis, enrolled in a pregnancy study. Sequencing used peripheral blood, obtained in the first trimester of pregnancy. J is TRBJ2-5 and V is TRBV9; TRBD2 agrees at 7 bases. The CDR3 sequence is CASSGGLAGETQYF. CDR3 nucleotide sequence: TGTGCCAGCAGCGGGGGGTTAGCGGGAGAGACCCAGTACTTC.